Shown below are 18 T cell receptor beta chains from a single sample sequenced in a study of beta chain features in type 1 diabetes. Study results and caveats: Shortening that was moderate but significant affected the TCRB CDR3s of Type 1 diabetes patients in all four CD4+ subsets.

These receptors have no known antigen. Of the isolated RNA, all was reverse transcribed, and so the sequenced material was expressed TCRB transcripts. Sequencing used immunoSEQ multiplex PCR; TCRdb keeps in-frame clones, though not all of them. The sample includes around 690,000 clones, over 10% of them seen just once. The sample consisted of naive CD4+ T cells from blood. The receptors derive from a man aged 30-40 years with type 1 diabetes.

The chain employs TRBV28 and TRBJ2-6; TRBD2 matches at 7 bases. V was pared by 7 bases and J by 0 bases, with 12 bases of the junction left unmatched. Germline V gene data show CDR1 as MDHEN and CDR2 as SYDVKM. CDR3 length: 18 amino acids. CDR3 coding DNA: TGTGCCAGCACCCCTAGGGGCGGGGGTACCTCTGGGGCCAACGTCCTGACTTTC. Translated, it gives CASTPRGGGTSGANVLTF.

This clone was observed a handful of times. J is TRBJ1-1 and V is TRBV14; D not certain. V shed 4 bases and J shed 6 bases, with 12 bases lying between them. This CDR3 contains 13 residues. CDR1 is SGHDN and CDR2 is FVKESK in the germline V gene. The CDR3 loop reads CASSRRTDAEAFF. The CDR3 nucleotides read TGTGCCAGCAGCCGCAGAACCGACGCTGAAGCTTTCTTT.

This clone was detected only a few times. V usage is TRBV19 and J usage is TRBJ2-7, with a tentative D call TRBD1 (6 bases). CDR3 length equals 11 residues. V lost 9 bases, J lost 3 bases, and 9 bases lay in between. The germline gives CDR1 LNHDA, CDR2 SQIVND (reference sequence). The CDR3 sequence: CASGTFYEQYF. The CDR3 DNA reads TGTGCCAGCGGGACATTCTACGAGCAGTACTTC.

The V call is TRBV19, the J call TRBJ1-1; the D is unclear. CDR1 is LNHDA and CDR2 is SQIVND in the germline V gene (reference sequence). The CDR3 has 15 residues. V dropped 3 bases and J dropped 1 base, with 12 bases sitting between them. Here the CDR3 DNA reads TGTGCCAGTAGTATTAGTGGTCGGGAGAACACTGAAGCTTTCTTT. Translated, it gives CASSISGRENTEAFF.

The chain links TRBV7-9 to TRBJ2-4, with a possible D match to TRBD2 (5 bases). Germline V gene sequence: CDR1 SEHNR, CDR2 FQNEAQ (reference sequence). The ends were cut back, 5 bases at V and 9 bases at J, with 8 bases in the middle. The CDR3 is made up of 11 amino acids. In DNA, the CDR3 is TGTGCCAGCAGCGCACGGGGCATTCAGTACTTC. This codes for CASSARGIQYF.

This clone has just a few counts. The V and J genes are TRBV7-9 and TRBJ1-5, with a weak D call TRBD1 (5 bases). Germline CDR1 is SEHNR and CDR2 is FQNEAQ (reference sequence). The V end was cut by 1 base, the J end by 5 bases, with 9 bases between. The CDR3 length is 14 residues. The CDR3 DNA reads TGTGCCAGCAGCTTAGGGGACCGACATCAGCCCCAGCATTTT. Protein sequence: CASSLGDRHQPQHF.

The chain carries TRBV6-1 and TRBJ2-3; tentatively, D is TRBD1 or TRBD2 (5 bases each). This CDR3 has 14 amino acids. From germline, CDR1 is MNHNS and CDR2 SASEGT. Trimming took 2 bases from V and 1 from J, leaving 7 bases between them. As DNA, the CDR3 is TGTGCCAGCAGTGAACAGGGACGCACAGATACGCAGTATTTT. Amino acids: CASSEQGRTDTQYF.

This CDR3 is CASTRTGLSTEAFF. DNA of the CDR3: TGTGCCAGCACGAGAACAGGGTTGAGCACTGAAGCTTTCTTT. The chain joins TRBV7-2 to TRBJ1-1; D may be TRBD1 (6 bases). V dropped 7 bases and J dropped 4 bases, with 16 bases sitting between them. CDR1 is SGHTA and CDR2 is FQGNSA in the germline V gene. This CDR3 has 14 amino acids.

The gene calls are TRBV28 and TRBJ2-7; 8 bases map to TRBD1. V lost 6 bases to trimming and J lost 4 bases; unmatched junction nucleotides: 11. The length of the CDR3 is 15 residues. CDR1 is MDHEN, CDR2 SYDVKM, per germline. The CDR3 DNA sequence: TGTGCCAGCAGATCTCTCGGGCAGGGGGCGTACGAGCAGTACTTC. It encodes CASRSLGQGAYEQYF.

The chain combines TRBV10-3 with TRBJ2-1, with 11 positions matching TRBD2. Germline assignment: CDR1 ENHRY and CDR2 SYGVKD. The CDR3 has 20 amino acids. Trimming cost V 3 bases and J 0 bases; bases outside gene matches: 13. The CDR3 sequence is CAISDPLAGVPTSSYNEQFF. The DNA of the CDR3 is TGTGCCATCAGTGACCCACTAGCGGGGGTACCGACAAGCTCCTACAATGAGCAGTTCTTC.

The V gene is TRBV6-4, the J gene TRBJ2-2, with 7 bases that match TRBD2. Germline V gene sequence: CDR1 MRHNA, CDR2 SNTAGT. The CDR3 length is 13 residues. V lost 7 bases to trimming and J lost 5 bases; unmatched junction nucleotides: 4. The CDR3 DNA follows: TGTGCCAGCACCTCCGGGGGGACCGGGGAGCTGTTTTTT. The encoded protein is CASTSGGTGELFF.

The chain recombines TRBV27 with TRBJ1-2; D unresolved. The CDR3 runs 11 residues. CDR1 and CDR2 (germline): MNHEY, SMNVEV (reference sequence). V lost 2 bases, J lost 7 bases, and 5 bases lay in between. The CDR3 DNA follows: TGTGCCAGCAGTTTACGCCGTGGCTACACCTTC. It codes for CASSLRRGYTF.

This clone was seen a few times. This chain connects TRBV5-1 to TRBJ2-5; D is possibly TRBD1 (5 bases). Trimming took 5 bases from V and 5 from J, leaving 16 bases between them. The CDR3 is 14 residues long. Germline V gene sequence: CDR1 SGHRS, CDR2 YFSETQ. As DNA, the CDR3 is TGCGCCAGCAGACCCGACAGCGCCGGGGAGACCCAGTACTTC. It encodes CASRPDSAGETQYF.

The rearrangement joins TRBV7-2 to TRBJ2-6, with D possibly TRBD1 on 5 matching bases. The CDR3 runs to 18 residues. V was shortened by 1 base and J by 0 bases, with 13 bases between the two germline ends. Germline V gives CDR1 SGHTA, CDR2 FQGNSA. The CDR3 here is CASSLVWRTPSGANVLTF. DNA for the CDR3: TGTGCCAGCAGCTTAGTTTGGCGGACACCCTCTGGGGCCAACGTCCTGACTTTC.

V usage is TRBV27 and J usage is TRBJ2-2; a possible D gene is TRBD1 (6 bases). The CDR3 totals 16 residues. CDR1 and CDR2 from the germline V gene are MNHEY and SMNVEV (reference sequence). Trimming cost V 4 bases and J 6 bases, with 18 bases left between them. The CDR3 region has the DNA TGTGCCAGCAGTTCACAGGGCTCAGTGTGGGCCGGGGAGCTGTTTTTT. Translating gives CASSSQGSVWAGELFF.

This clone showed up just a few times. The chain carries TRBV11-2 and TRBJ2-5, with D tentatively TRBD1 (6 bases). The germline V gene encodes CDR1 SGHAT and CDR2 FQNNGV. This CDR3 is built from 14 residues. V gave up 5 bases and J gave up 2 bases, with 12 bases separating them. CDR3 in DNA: TGTGCCAGCAGCCGACAGGCCATGCAAGAGACCCAGTACTTC. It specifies CASSRQAMQETQYF.

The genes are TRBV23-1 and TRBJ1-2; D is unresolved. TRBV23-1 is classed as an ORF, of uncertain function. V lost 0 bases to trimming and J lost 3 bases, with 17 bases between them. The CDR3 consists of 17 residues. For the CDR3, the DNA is TGCGCCAGCAGTCAATCGTTGAGGTTTTGGCTTGACTATGGCTACACCTTC. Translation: CASSQSLRFWLDYGYTF.

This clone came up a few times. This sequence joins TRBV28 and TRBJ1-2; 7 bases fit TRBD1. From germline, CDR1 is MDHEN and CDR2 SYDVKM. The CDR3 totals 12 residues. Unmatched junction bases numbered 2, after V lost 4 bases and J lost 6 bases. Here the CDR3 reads CASSSQGDGYTF. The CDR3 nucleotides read TGTGCCAGCAGTTCCCAGGGGGATGGCTACACCTTC.